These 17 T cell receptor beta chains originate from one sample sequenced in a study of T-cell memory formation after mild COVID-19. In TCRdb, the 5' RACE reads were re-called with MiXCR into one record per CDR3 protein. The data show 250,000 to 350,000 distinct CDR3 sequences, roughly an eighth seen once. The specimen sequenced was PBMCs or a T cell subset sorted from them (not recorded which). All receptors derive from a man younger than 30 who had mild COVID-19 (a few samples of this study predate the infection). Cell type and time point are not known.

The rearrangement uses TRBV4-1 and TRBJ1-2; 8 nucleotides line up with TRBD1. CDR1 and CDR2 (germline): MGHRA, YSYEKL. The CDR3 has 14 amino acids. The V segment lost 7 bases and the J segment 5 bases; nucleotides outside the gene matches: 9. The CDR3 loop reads CASNPGQVGYGYTF. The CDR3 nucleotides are TGCGCCAGCAACCCGGGACAGGTTGGATATGGCTACACCTTC.

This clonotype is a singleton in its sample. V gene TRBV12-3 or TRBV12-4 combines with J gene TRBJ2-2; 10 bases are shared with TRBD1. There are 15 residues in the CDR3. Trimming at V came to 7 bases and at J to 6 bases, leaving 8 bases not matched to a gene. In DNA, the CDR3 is TGTGCCAGCACCCCATGGGGACAGGGGCCCGGGGAGCTGTTTTTT. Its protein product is CASTPWGQGPGELFF.

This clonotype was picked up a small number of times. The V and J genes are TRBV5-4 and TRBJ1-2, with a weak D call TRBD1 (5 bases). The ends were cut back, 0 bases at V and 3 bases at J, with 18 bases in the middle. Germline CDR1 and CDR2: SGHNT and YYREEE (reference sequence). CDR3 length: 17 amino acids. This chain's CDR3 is CASSLEGRVRRDYGYTF. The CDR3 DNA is TGTGCCAGCAGCTTGGAGGGGCGGGTCAGGCGGGACTATGGCTACACCTTC. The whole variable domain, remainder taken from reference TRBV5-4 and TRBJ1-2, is ETGVTQSPTHLIKTRGQQVTLRCSSQSGHNTVSWYQQALGQGPQFIFQYYREEENGRGNFPPRFSGLQFPNYSSELNVNALELDDSALYLCASSLEGRVRRDYGYTFGSGTRLTVV.

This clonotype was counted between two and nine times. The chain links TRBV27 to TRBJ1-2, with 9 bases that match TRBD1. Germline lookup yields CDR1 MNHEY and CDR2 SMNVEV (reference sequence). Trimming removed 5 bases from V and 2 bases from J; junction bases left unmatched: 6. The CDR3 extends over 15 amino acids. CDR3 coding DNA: TGTGCCAGCAGTGACCCGGGACAGGGAAACTATGGCTACACCTTC. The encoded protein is CASSDPGQGNYGYTF.

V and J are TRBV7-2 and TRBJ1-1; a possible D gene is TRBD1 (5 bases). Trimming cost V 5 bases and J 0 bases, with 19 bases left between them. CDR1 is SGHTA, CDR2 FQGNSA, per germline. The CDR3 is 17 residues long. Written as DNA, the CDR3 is TGTGCCAGCAGCCCCCTCTGGGGGTTAGACGTGAACACTGAAGCTTTCTTT. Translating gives CASSPLWGLDVNTEAFF.

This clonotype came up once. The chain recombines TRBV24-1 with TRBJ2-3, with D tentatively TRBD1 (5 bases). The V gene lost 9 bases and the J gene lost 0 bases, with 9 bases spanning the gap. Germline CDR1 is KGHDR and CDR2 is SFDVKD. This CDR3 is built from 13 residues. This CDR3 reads CATGDRSTDTQYF. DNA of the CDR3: TGTGCCACCGGAGACAGAAGCACAGATACGCAGTATTTT.

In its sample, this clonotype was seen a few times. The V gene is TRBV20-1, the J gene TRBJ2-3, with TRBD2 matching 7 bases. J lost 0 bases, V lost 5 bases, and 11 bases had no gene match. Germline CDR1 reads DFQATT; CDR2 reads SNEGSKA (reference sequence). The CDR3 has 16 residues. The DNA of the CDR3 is TGCAGTGCTGGCTTTATAGCGGGTCCTAGCACAGATACGCAGTATTTT. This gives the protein CSAGFIAGPSTDTQYF.

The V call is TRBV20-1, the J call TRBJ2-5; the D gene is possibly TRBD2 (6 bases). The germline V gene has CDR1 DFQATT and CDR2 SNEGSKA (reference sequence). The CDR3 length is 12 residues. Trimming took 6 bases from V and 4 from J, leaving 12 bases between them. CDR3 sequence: CSAVVGGETQYF. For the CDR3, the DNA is TGCAGTGCCGTAGTGGGAGGAGAGACCCAGTACTTC.

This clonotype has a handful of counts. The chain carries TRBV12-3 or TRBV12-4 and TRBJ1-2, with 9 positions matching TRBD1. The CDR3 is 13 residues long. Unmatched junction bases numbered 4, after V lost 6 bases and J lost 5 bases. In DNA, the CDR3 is TGTGCCAGCAGGGACAGGGGCGGGTATGGCTACACCTTC. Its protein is CASRDRGGYGYTF.

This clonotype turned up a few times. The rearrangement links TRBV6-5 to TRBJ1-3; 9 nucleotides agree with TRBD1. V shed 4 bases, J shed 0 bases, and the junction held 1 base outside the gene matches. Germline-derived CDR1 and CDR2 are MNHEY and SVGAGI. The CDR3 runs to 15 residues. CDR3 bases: TGTGCCAGCAGTTGGGACAGGGACTCTGGAAACACCATATATTTT. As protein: CASSWDRDSGNTIYF.

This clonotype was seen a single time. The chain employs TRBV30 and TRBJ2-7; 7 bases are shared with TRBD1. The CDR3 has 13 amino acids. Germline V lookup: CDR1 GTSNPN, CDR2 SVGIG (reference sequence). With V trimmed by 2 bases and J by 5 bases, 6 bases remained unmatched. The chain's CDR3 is CAWSTGVLDEQYF. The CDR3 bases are TGTGCCTGGAGTACAGGGGTATTGGACGAGCAGTACTTC.

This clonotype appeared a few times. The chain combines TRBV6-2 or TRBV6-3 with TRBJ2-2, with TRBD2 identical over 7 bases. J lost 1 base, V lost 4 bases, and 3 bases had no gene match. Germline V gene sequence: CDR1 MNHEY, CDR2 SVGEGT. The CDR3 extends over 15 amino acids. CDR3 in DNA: TGTGCCAGCAGTTTGCTAGCGGAGAACACCGGGGAGCTGTTTTTT. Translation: CASSLLAENTGELFF.

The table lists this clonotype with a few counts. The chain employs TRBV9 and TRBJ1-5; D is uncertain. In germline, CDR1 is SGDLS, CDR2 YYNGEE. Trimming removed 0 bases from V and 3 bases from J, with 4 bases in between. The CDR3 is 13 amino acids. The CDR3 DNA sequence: TGTGCCAGCAGCGTAGGGTACAATCAGCCCCAGCATTTT. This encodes CASSVGYNQPQHF.

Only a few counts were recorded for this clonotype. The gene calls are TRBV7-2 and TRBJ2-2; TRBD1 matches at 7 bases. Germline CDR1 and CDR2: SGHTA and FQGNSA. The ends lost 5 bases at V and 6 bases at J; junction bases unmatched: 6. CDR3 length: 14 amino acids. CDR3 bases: TGTGCCAGCAGCCCGGACAGGCGGGCCGGGGAGCTGTTTTTT. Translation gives CASSPDRRAGELFF.

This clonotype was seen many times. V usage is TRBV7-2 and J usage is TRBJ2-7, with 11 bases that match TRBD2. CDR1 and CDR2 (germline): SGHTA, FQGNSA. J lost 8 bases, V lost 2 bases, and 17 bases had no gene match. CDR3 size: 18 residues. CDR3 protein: CASSLTPGLAGVPGQQYF. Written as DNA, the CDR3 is TGTGCCAGCAGCTTAACGCCTGGACTAGCGGGCGTCCCAGGGCAGCAGTACTTC.

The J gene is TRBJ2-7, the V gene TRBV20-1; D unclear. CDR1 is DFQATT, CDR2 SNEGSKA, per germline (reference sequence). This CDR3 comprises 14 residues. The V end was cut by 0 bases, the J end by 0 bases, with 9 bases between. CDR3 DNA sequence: TGCAGTGCTAGAGACAGCGAGCTCTCCTACGAGCAGTACTTC. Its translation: CSARDSELSYEQYF.

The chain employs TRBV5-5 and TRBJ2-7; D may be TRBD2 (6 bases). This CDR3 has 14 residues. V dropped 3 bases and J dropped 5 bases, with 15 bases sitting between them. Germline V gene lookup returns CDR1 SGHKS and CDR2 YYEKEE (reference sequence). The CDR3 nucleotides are TGTGCCAGCAGCTGGCTAGCGTTGGTAGACGAGCAGTACTTC. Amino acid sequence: CASSWLALVDEQYF.